A selection of T cell receptor beta chains follows, all from one sample in a study of T cells in Graves' hyperthyroidism and ophthalmopathy. TCRdb redid the calling of the multiplex PCR reads with MiXCR, one entry per CDR3 protein. The data contain about 840,000 distinct CDR3 sequences, roughly 40% of them singletons. The specimen was blood. All receptors come from a man aged 18 to 29 with Graves' hyperthyroidism. CDR3s include the opening cysteine and the closing phenylalanine or tryptophan. The order of the fields is D gene, clone size, J gene, V gene, CDR3 protein, CDR3 DNA. D genes are given only for firm matches. Size is stated for part of the rows, as once, few or many counts, or as a class when the clone is expanded.

D gene: -
clone size: many
J gene: TRBJ1-6
V gene: TRBV10-2
CDR3 protein: CASRTVNNSPLHF
CDR3 DNA: TGCGCCAGCCGGACAGTTAATAATTCACCCCTCCACTTT

D gene: TRBD1
clone size: -
J gene: TRBJ1-1
V gene: TRBV25-1
CDR3 protein: CASSELGDSEVDTEAFF
CDR3 DNA: TGTGCCAGCAGTGAGTTGGGGGACAGCGAGGTGGACACTGAAGCTTTCTTT

D gene: -
clone size: -
J gene: TRBJ1-1
V gene: TRBV19
CDR3 protein: CASTAGAEAFF
CDR3 DNA: TGTGCCAGCACTGCTGGGGCTGAAGCTTTCTTT

D gene: TRBD1
clone size: few
J gene: TRBJ1-1
V gene: TRBV7-2
CDR3 protein: CASSLLFPGQNEAFF
CDR3 DNA: TGTGCCAGCAGCTTACTATTTCCGGGACAGAATGAAGCTTTCTTT

D gene: TRBD1
clone size: many
J gene: TRBJ2-6
V gene: TRBV10-3
CDR3 protein: CAISRDSSSGANVLTF
CDR3 DNA: TGTGCCATCAGCCGGGACAGCAGCTCTGGGGCCAACGTCCTGACTTTC

D gene: -
clone size: -
J gene: TRBJ2-7
V gene: TRBV5-4
CDR3 protein: CASSQAQAYEQYF
CDR3 DNA: TGTGCCAGCAGCCAAGCACAGGCCTACGAGCAGTACTTC

D gene: TRBD1
clone size: -
J gene: TRBJ2-5
V gene: TRBV5-1
CDR3 protein: CASQGAGGRQETQYF
CDR3 DNA: TGCGCCAGCCAGGGAGCAGGGGGTCGCCAAGAGACCCAGTACTTC

D gene: TRBD1
clone size: -
J gene: TRBJ1-2
V gene: TRBV6-5
CDR3 protein: CASSFGTGGPGGYTF
CDR3 DNA: TGTGCCAGCAGTTTTGGGACAGGGGGACCGGGTGGCTACACCTTC

D gene: TRBD1
clone size: many
J gene: TRBJ2-7
V gene: TRBV2
CDR3 protein: CASSGGTVKYEQYF
CDR3 DNA: TGTGCCAGCAGTGGAGGGACAGTAAAATACGAGCAGTACTTC

D gene: TRBD2
clone size: -
J gene: TRBJ2-7
V gene: TRBV7-9
CDR3 protein: CASSLALATYEQYF
CDR3 DNA: TGTGCCAGCAGCTTAGCACTAGCGACCTACGAGCAGTACTTC

D gene: -
clone size: few
J gene: TRBJ2-5
V gene: TRBV27
CDR3 protein: CAAPGEETQYF
CDR3 DNA: TGTGCCGCGCCGGGAGAAGAGACCCAGTACTTC

D gene: -
clone size: many
J gene: TRBJ1-5
V gene: TRBV11-2
CDR3 protein: CASSSERNQPQHF
CDR3 DNA: TGTGCCAGCAGCTCCGAAAGGAATCAGCCCCAGCATTTT

D gene: -
clone size: many
J gene: TRBJ1-4
V gene: TRBV29-1
CDR3 protein: CSVGTFQNEKLFF
CDR3 DNA: TGCAGCGTGGGGACCTTCCAGAATGAAAAACTGTTTTTT

D gene: -
clone size: -
J gene: TRBJ1-5
V gene: TRBV19
CDR3 protein: CASTESGGRQPQHF
CDR3 DNA: TGTGCCAGTACCGAGTCGGGGGGAAGGCAGCCCCAGCATTTT

D gene: -
clone size: -
J gene: TRBJ1-5
V gene: TRBV10-3
CDR3 protein: CAISAFTGPNQPQHF
CDR3 DNA: TGTGCCATCAGTGCTTTTACGGGGCCCAATCAGCCCCAGCATTTT

D gene: TRBD1
clone size: -
J gene: TRBJ2-5
V gene: TRBV6-6
CDR3 protein: CASSWDSIETQYF
CDR3 DNA: TGTGCCAGCAGTTGGGACAGTATAGAGACCCAGTACTTC

D gene: -
clone size: -
J gene: TRBJ2-5
V gene: TRBV10-3
CDR3 protein: CAISLGVTGVEETQYF
CDR3 DNA: TGTGCCATCAGCTTAGGGGTGACGGGGGTGGAAGAGACCCAGTACTTC

D gene: -
clone size: few
J gene: TRBJ2-7
V gene: TRBV11-2
CDR3 protein: CASSPGGGFEQYF
CDR3 DNA: TGTGCCAGCAGCCCCGGAGGAGGGTTTGAGCAGTACTTC

D gene: -
clone size: -
J gene: TRBJ2-3
V gene: TRBV2
CDR3 protein: CASSARTGKGLGYTQYF
CDR3 DNA: TGTGCCAGCAGTGCCCGAACCGGGAAAGGGCTAGGCTATACGCAGTATTTT

D gene: TRBD1
clone size: many
J gene: TRBJ1-3
V gene: TRBV20-1
CDR3 protein: CSGRDSSGNTIYF
CDR3 DNA: TGCAGTGGACGGGACAGCTCTGGAAACACCATATATTTT

D gene: -
clone size: -
J gene: TRBJ2-7
V gene: TRBV2
CDR3 protein: CASSSDTRGGIYEQYF
CDR3 DNA: TGTGCCAGCAGTTCCGACACTAGAGGGGGAATATACGAGCAGTACTTC

D gene: -
clone size: few
J gene: TRBJ2-7
V gene: TRBV7-6
CDR3 protein: CASSSRDTARQYF
CDR3 DNA: TGTGCCAGCAGCTCCCGGGACACCGCCCGGCAGTACTTC

D gene: -
clone size: -
J gene: TRBJ1-1
V gene: TRBV29-1
CDR3 protein: CSVAQAPTEAFF
CDR3 DNA: TGCAGCGTTGCTCAGGCCCCCACTGAAGCTTTCTTT

D gene: TRBD1
clone size: many
J gene: TRBJ2-5
V gene: TRBV20-1
CDR3 protein: CSAREGQDMETQYF
CDR3 DNA: TGCAGTGCTAGAGAGGGACAGGATATGGAGACCCAGTACTTC

D gene: -
clone size: few
J gene: TRBJ2-5
V gene: TRBV6-5
CDR3 protein: CASSPSGWLATQYF
CDR3 DNA: TGTGCCAGCAGTCCCTCGGGATGGTTAGCGACCCAGTACTTC

D gene: TRBD1
clone size: many
J gene: TRBJ1-1
V gene: TRBV7-9
CDR3 protein: CASSFWTGLNTEAFF
CDR3 DNA: TGTGCCAGCAGCTTCTGGACAGGGTTGAACACTGAAGCTTTCTTT

D gene: -
clone size: -
J gene: TRBJ1-1
V gene: TRBV18
CDR3 protein: CASSRPETEAFF
CDR3 DNA: TGTGCCAGCTCACGCCCAGAAACTGAAGCTTTCTTT

D gene: TRBD2
clone size: -
J gene: TRBJ2-7
V gene: TRBV7-1
CDR3 protein: CASSSTSGRLMSYEQYF
CDR3 DNA: TGTGCCAGCAGCTCGACTAGCGGGAGATTGATGTCCTACGAGCAGTACTTC

D gene: -
clone size: -
J gene: TRBJ2-7
V gene: TRBV2
CDR3 protein: CASSGLAGASEQYF
CDR3 DNA: TGTGCCAGCAGTGGTTTAGCCGGGGCGAGTGAGCAGTACTTC

D gene: TRBD1
clone size: many
J gene: TRBJ1-1
V gene: TRBV25-1
CDR3 protein: CASSGDRGHNTEAFF
CDR3 DNA: TGTGCCAGCAGTGGAGACAGGGGACATAACACTGAAGCTTTCTTT

D gene: -
clone size: few
J gene: TRBJ1-1
V gene: TRBV5-1
CDR3 protein: CASSGSTGTEAFF
CDR3 DNA: TGCGCCAGCAGCGGTTCGACAGGCACTGAAGCTTTCTTT

D gene: -
clone size: -
J gene: TRBJ2-6
V gene: TRBV6-1
CDR3 protein: CASSPHGSSGANVLTF
CDR3 DNA: TGTGCCAGCAGCCCCCACGGGAGCTCTGGGGCCAACGTCCTGACTTTC

D gene: TRBD2
clone size: -
J gene: TRBJ2-2
V gene: TRBV20-1
CDR3 protein: CSAYFAPGLAGPRNTGELFF
CDR3 DNA: TGCAGTGCTTACTTCGCCCCGGGACTAGCGGGGCCTCGGAACACCGGGGAGCTGTTTTTT

D gene: -
clone size: many
J gene: TRBJ1-2
V gene: TRBV19
CDR3 protein: CASLRLGANYGYTF
CDR3 DNA: TGTGCCAGTCTCAGGTTGGGAGCTAACTATGGCTACACCTTC

D gene: -
clone size: -
J gene: TRBJ1-1
V gene: TRBV10-3
CDR3 protein: CASSSPQGLMNTEAFF
CDR3 DNA: TGTGCCAGCAGCTCACCCCAGGGACTCATGAACACTGAAGCTTTCTTT

D gene: TRBD1
clone size: many
J gene: TRBJ1-2
V gene: TRBV13
CDR3 protein: CASSSVQGWGYGYTF
CDR3 DNA: TGTGCCAGCAGCTCTGTACAGGGGTGGGGCTATGGCTACACCTTC

D gene: -
clone size: -
J gene: TRBJ2-2
V gene: TRBV7-9
CDR3 protein: CASTPTSTSNTGELFF
CDR3 DNA: TGTGCCAGCACCCCTACATCCACTTCGAACACCGGGGAGCTGTTTTTT

D gene: TRBD1
clone size: many
J gene: TRBJ1-2
V gene: TRBV2
CDR3 protein: CASSDRGPPNYGYTF
CDR3 DNA: TGTGCCAGCAGTGACAGGGGGCCTCCCAACTATGGCTACACCTTC

D gene: -
clone size: -
J gene: TRBJ1-1
V gene: TRBV7-2
CDR3 protein: CASSYQGPPATPEAFF
CDR3 DNA: TGTGCCAGCAGCTACCAGGGGCCGCCGGCCACTCCTGAAGCTTTCTTT

D gene: -
clone size: many
J gene: TRBJ1-2
V gene: TRBV7-6
CDR3 protein: CASSPRASDYGYTF
CDR3 DNA: TGTGCCAGCAGCCCCCGGGCCTCCGACTATGGCTACACCTTC

D gene: -
clone size: -
J gene: TRBJ2-2
V gene: TRBV7-8
CDR3 protein: CASSYGASWGTGELFF
CDR3 DNA: TGTGCCAGCAGTTACGGCGCTTCCTGGGGCACCGGGGAGCTGTTTTTT

D gene: -
clone size: -
J gene: TRBJ1-5
V gene: TRBV6-5
CDR3 protein: CASSPTAHRTQHF
CDR3 DNA: TGTGCCAGCAGCCCCACTGCCCATAGGACCCAGCATTTT

D gene: TRBD1
clone size: -
J gene: TRBJ2-7
V gene: TRBV6-5
CDR3 protein: CASSYRGRANEQYF
CDR3 DNA: TGTGCCAGCAGTTACAGGGGGCGGGCTAACGAGCAGTACTTC

D gene: -
clone size: many
J gene: TRBJ1-6
V gene: TRBV7-8
CDR3 protein: CASSFGVNSPLHF
CDR3 DNA: TGTGCCAGCAGCTTTGGAGTTAATTCACCCCTCCACTTT

D gene: TRBD1
clone size: -
J gene: TRBJ1-6
V gene: TRBV11-2
CDR3 protein: CASSPLTGLNSPLHF
CDR3 DNA: TGTGCCAGCAGCCCACTGACAGGGCTTAATTCACCCCTCCACTTT

D gene: -
clone size: -
J gene: TRBJ2-7
V gene: TRBV12-3/TRBV12-4
CDR3 protein: CASSWRDSYEQYF
CDR3 DNA: TGTGCCAGCAGTTGGAGGGACTCCTACGAGCAGTACTTC

D gene: TRBD1
clone size: few
J gene: TRBJ1-1
V gene: TRBV12-5
CDR3 protein: CASGTGTANTEAFF
CDR3 DNA: TGTGCTAGTGGTACCGGGACAGCAAACACTGAAGCTTTCTTT

D gene: -
clone size: many
J gene: TRBJ2-5
V gene: TRBV7-9
CDR3 protein: CASSLGKETQYF
CDR3 DNA: TGTGCCAGCAGCTTGGGAAAAGAGACCCAGTACTTC